The source of this TCR beta chain is a study of T cells in tuberculosis. Study outcomes and limitations: Cases with active tuberculosis were adults, while controls were adolescents. Smaller distances to GMM-specific TCRs suggested their expansion in active tuberculosis.

The data were produced by immunoSEQ multiplex PCR, yet TCRdb's version contains in-frame clones alone and is incomplete. The sample contains over 40,000 clones, roughly 95% of which appear only once. About this clone: Its antigen is still unknown.

This CDR3 comprises 18 residues. The junction had 19 bases not matched to a gene; V was cut back by 7 bases and J by 1 base. In germline, CDR1 is SGHTA, CDR2 FQGNSA. This sequence was found in a donor between 10 and 29 years old with latent tuberculosis or without tuberculosis infection. Sequencing used PBMCs. V gene TRBV7-2 combines with J gene TRBJ2-7; 7 bases align to TRBD1. The CDR3 bases are TGTGCCAGCACCACGCGACAGGGATCAGAGGTGTCGTCCTACGAGCAGTACTTC. Its translation is CASTTRQGSEVSSYEQYF.